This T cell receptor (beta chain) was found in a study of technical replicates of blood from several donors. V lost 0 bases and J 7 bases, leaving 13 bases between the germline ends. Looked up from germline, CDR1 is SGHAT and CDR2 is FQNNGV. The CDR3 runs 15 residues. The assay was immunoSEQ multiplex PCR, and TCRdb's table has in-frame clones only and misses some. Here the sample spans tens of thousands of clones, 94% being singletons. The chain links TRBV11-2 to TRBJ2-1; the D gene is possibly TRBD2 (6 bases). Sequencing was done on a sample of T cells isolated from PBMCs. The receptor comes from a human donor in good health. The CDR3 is CASSLDGLRGNEQFF. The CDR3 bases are TGTGCCAGCAGCTTAGATGGATTACGGGGGAATGAGCAGTTCTTC.